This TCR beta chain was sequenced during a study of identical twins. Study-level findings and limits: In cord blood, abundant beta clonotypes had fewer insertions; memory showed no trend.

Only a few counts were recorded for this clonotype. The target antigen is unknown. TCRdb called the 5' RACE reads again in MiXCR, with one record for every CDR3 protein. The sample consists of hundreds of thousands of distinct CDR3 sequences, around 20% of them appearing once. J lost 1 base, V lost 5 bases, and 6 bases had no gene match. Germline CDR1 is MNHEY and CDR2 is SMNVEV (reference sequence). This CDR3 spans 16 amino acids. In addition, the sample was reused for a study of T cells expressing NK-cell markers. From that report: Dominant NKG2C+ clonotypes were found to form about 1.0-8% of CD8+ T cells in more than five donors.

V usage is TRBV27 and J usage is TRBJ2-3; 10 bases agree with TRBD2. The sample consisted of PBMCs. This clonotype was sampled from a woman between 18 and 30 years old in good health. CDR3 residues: CASSPIAGGGTDTQYF. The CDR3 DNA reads TGTGCCAGCAGTCCCATAGCGGGGGGAGGCACAGATACGCAGTATTTT.